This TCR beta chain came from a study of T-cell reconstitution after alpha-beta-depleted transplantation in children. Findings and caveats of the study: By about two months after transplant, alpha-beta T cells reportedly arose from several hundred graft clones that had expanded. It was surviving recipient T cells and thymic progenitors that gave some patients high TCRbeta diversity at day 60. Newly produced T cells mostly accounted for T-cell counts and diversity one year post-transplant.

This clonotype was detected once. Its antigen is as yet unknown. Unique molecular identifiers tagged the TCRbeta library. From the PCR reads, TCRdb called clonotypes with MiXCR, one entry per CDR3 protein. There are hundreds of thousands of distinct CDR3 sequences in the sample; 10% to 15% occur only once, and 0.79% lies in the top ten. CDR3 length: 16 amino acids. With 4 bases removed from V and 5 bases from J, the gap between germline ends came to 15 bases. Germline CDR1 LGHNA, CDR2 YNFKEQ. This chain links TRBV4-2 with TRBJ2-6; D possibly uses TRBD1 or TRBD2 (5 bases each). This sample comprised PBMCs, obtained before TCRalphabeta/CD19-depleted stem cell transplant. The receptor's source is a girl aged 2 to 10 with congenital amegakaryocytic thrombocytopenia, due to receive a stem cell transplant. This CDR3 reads CASSPGFGGRANVLTF. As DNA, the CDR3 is TGTGCCAGCAGCCCCGGGTTTGGGGGTAGGGCCAACGTCCTGACTTTC.